The clone carrying this T cell receptor beta chain came up once. Its antigen is not identified. Assay: immunoSEQ multiplex PCR; the TCRdb copy retains only in-frame clones and omits some. The data contain fewer than 30,000 clones, roughly 80% of them seen just once; the ten biggest clones take up roughly 30%. The time point here: blood 2 weeks post-SBRT. Stated treatment: 15 Gy SBRT to primary tumor, nephrectomy 4 weeks later. Clear cell pathology was present in this patient's renal cell carcinoma. The sample comes from a study of radiation and T cells in renal cell carcinoma. Study background: Nephrectomy followed 15 Gy stereotactic body radiation by 4 weeks.

Study outcomes and limitations: Baseline intratumoral clonotype presence is unknown without pretreatment biopsies. In blood, top tumor clones expanded by 2 weeks, shrinking by 4.

The CDR3 contains 16 residues. Germline loops: CDR1 MNHEY, CDR2 SMNVEV (reference sequence). Trimming cost V 1 base and J 2 bases, with 14 bases left between them. The chain has TRBV27 and TRBJ1-1; D is perhaps TRBD1 (6 bases). The source was blood, collected from a patient whose treatment included radiotherapy and nephrectomy. The source of this sequence is a man between 60 and 75 years old with renal cell carcinoma. The CDR3 nucleotides read TGTGCCAGCAGTTTATATGGGGGGGGGCTAAACACTGAAGCTTTCTTT. It encodes CASSLYGGGLNTEAFF.